A single sample is the source of the 5 T cell receptor beta chains below, sequenced in a study of blood T cells in healthy people across ages. Combining a sample-barcoded 5' primer with a J-beta primer mix, a second PCR ran for roughly 7 to 11 cycles. Using its own MiXCR run on the 5' RACE reads, TCRdb lists one record per CDR3 protein. The table lists some 700,000 distinct CDR3 sequences, 22% of them singletons. Sequenced: blood. These receptors all come from a man in his sixties or seventies in good health.

The chain combines TRBV3-1 with TRBJ1-4; D unresolved. This CDR3 has 16 residues. The germline V and J ends were trimmed by 0 bases and 5 bases, with 13 bases remaining between them. The germline CDR1 and CDR2 sequences are LGHDT and YNNKEL (reference sequence). The CDR3 coding sequence is TGTGCCAGCAGCCAAGACGACGGGATTGGAAATGAAAAACTGTTTTTT. Its protein is CASSQDDGIGNEKLFF.

This clonotype came up a few times. This sequence joins TRBV5-1 and TRBJ2-3, with 11 bases identical to TRBD2. J lost 3 bases, V lost 0 bases, and 3 bases had no gene match. The length of the CDR3 is 16 residues. Germline assignment: CDR1 SGHRS and CDR2 YFSETQ. CDR3 loop: CASSLASGRSTDTQYF. The CDR3 DNA sequence: TGCGCCAGCAGCTTGGCTAGCGGGAGGTCTACAGATACGCAGTATTTT. The full variable domain, its missing parts supplied by reference TRBV5-1 and TRBJ2-3, is KAGVTQTPRYLIKTRGQQVTLSCSPISGHRSVSWYQQTPGQGLQFLFEYFSETQRNKGNFPGRFSGRQFSNSRSEMNVSTLELGDSALYLCASSLASGRSTDTQYFGPGTRLTVL.

The CDR3, as DNA: TGTGCCAGCAGCCTGGAGGGGCGAGCTGGAAACACCATATATTTT. Residues: CASSLEGRAGNTIYF. The chain carries TRBV5-6 and TRBJ1-3; possible D gene TRBD1, 5 bases. The CDR3 covers 15 residues. V was shortened by 4 bases and J by 2 bases, with 13 bases between the two germline ends. Germline-derived CDR1 and CDR2 are SGHDT and YYEEEE.

V usage is TRBV24-1 and J usage is TRBJ2-1; D possibly corresponds to TRBD1 (5 bases). The CDR3 sequence is 13 residues long. Germline assignment: CDR1 KGHDR and CDR2 SFDVKD. V gave up 8 bases and J gave up 6 bases, with 13 bases separating them. Written as DNA, the CDR3 is TGTGCCACCAAAAGGGAAACAGGCAATGAGCAGTTCTTC. Translated, it gives CATKRETGNEQFF.

This clonotype was detected only a few times. The chain uses TRBV5-5 and TRBJ1-1, with TRBD1 as a possible D gene (5 bases). V was shortened by 1 base and J by 3 bases, with 13 bases between the two germline ends. The CDR3 covers 15 residues. CDR1 SGHKS and CDR2 YYEKEE come from the germline V gene (reference sequence). This chain's CDR3 is CASSLQVQGDTEAFF. CDR3 DNA sequence: TGTGCCAGCAGCTTGCAGGTTCAGGGAGACACTGAAGCTTTCTTT.